This T cell receptor beta chain was sequenced in a study of blood T cells in healthy people across ages. PBMCs were isolated at a quantity of at least 6 million per sample. It was with a sample-barcoded 5' primer and a J-beta primer mix that a second PCR of roughly 7 to 12 cycles was run. Every molecule of cDNA carried a tag from a template-switch adaptor with 12 random nucleotides. Every sample returned 2.5 million or more CDR3-containing paired-end reads. TCRdb re-analysed the 5' RACE reads in MiXCR, keeping a single row per CDR3 protein. This table holds 1.5 million to 1.9 million distinct CDR3 sequences, approximately 42% found once. CDR3 length: 13 residues. The ends were cut back, 5 bases at V and 2 bases at J, with 9 bases in the middle.

Sequencing was performed on blood. The clonotype originates from a woman younger than 35 in good health. The chain combines TRBV12-3 or TRBV12-4 with TRBJ2-5, with unresolved D. Here the CDR3 reads CASSRIQQETQYF. The CDR3 DNA reads as TGTGCCAGCAGTCGTATACAGCAAGAGACCCAGTACTTC.